This T cell receptor (beta chain) appears in the sequencing data of a study of Ad26.COV2.S vaccination and SARS-CoV-2 variants. Treatment reported: some 20 received Ad26.COV2.S at low or high dose, single or two shots; a few received placebo; per-sample allocation not given. All samples were drawn on day 63, counting from the first vaccine or placebo injection. Using immunoSEQ multiplex PCR, the repertoire was profiled, and TCRdb retains in-frame clones only, with some absent. Counted here are roughly 420,000 clones, approximately 88% occurring once; the ten biggest clones make up 3.6%. This receptor was identified in a person between 18 and 65 years old who received the Ad26.COV2.S COVID-19 vaccine or a placebo. The sequences come from peripheral blood, collected in a trial of Ad26.COV2.S vaccine versus placebo.

The CDR3 here is CASSATTYNEQFF. CDR3 nucleotide sequence: TGTGCCAGCAGTGCGACTACGTACAATGAGCAGTTCTTC. The chain is built from TRBV27 and TRBJ2-1; D may be TRBD2 (5 bases). V lost 5 bases, J lost 4 bases, and 9 bases lay in between. Germline V gene data show CDR1 as MNHEY and CDR2 as SMNVEV (reference sequence). CDR3 length: 13 residues.